The subject of this entry is one T cell receptor (beta chain). The source of the sample is a study of monozygotic twins with inflammatory bowel disease. TCRdb re-called the 5' RACE reads; one entry per CDR3 protein, DNA not given. The sample includes over 130,000 distinct CDR3 sequences. The CDR3 runs 12 residues. Germline loops: CDR1 MGHRA, CDR2 YSYEKL. The sample was blood. The rearrangement links TRBV4-1 to TRBJ2-1; TCRdb gives TRBD1 as the D gene, but with no DNA this cannot be confirmed. The TCR sequence derives from a human donor with ulcerative colitis or Crohn's disease, or a healthy co-twin of an affected twin (not recorded which). CDR3 in amino acids: CASNLPDRALFF.